This entry lists 20 T cell receptor beta chains sequenced from one sample in a study of beta chain features in type 1 diabetes. Investigators reverse transcribed all isolated RNA, so they sequenced expressed TCRB transcripts. TCRdb's copy holds only in-frame clones and misses some; the assay was immunoSEQ multiplex PCR. The data show just over 450,000 clones, approximately 31% seen once. Input material: naive CD4+ T cells from blood. Receptor source: a man aged 18 to 35 in good health.

This sequence joins TRBV5-1 and TRBJ2-3; D is perhaps TRBD1 or TRBD2 (6 bases each). This CDR3 is built from 13 residues. Germline V gives CDR1 SGHRS, CDR2 YFSETQ. Trimming cost V 7 bases and J 3 bases, with 12 bases left between them. CDR3 loop: CASPEGVTDTQYF. The CDR3 DNA sequence: TGCGCCAGCCCGGAGGGGGTGACAGATACGCAGTATTTT.

The V call is TRBV6-6, the J call TRBJ2-7, with D possibly matching TRBD2 (7 bases). The CDR3 is made up of 14 amino acids. Trimming shortened V by 2 bases and J by 3 bases, and 11 bases separated the two germline ends. The V gene's germline CDR1 is MNHNY and CDR2 SVGAGI (reference sequence). CDR3 nucleotide sequence: TGTGCCAGCAGTTACGGGGGGGCCAGCTACGAGCAGTACTTC. Translation gives CASSYGGASYEQYF.

This clone was observed a handful of times. V is TRBV25-1 and J is TRBJ2-7; tentatively, D is TRBD1 (6 bases). This CDR3 region has 13 residues. Germline V CDR1 and CDR2: MGHDK, SYGVNS. Trimming cost V 8 bases and J 2 bases, with 13 bases left between them. For the CDR3, the DNA is TGTGCCAGCTCAGCAGGGGTCGCCTACGAGCAGTACTTC. Translation gives CASSAGVAYEQYF.

This clone came up a few times. The chain is built from TRBV2 and TRBJ1-2; D perhaps matches TRBD1 (6 bases). In germline, CDR1 is SNHLY, CDR2 FYNNEI. The CDR3 covers 13 residues. The V end was cut by 6 bases, the J end by 8 bases, with 16 bases between. The CDR3: CASSAWTVTGYTF. Written as DNA, the CDR3 is TGTGCCAGCAGCGCCTGGACAGTAACGGGCTACACCTTC.

The chain couples TRBV4-2 to TRBJ2-3, with 7 bases matching TRBD2. The trim removed 4 bases at V and 2 bases at J, leaving 9 bases unmatched. The CDR3 has 16 residues. CDR1 is LGHNA and CDR2 is YNFKEQ in the germline V gene. CDR3 coding DNA: TGTGCCAGCAGCCGAGGGGCGGGGGAGCTCACAGATACGCAGTATTTT. This encodes CASSRGAGELTDTQYF.

This chain connects TRBV30 to TRBJ1-4; 12 bases fit TRBD1. In germline, CDR1 is GTSNPN, CDR2 SVGIG (reference sequence). The CDR3 covers 15 residues. After removal of 4 bases from V and 8 bases from J, the junction contained 8 bases not matched to a gene. CDR3 bases: TGTGCCTGGACCCCGGGACAGGGGGCAAAAGAAAAACTGTTTTTT. It yields the protein CAWTPGQGAKEKLFF.

The chain is built from TRBV30 and TRBJ2-7; no clear D gene. The CDR3 spans 13 residues. CDR1 and CDR2 from the germline V gene are GTSNPN and SVGIG (reference sequence). V lost 1 base and J lost 9, with 16 bases in between. The CDR3 DNA is TGTGCCTGGAGTGCCCAAGTTCGTTCTGGGCAGTACTTC. It yields the protein CAWSAQVRSGQYF.

V gene TRBV29-1 combines with J gene TRBJ2-7; TRBD1 agrees at 9 bases. There are 13 residues in the CDR3. V lost 7 bases to trimming and J lost 4 bases; unmatched junction nucleotides: 8. CDR1 is SQVTM, CDR2 ANQGSEA, per germline. The CDR3: CSARTGAAYEQYF. CDR3 sequence (DNA): TGCAGCGCTAGGACAGGGGCGGCTTACGAGCAGTACTTC.

Remarks on this clone: Other DNA sequences in the sample encode the same CDR3. V and J are TRBV30 and TRBJ1-2; D is uncertain. V lost 5 bases, J lost 1 base, and 5 bases lay in between. The CDR3 loop spans 11 amino acids. Germline V lookup: CDR1 GTSNPN, CDR2 SVGIG (reference sequence). The CDR3 spells CAWSGNYGYTF. The CDR3 DNA reads as TGTGCCTGGTCTGGTAACTATGGCTACACCTTC.

The J gene is TRBJ2-3, the V gene TRBV29-1, with 8 bases that match TRBD1. The ends lost 8 bases at V and 0 bases at J; junction bases unmatched: 4. The V gene's germline CDR1 is SQVTM and CDR2 ANQGSEA. The CDR3 totals 13 residues. CDR3: CSLRQGSTDTQYF. The CDR3 DNA reads as TGCAGCCTTCGACAGGGGAGCACAGATACGCAGTATTTT.

The chain recombines TRBV11-2 with TRBJ2-1, with D unresolved. The CDR3 loop spans 15 amino acids. CDR1 is SGHAT and CDR2 is FQNNGV in the germline V gene. V was trimmed by 6 bases and J by 2 bases, leaving 14 bases between them. The CDR3 bases are TGTGCCAGCAGTTCCAGTGCGGCTACCTACAATGAGCAGTTCTTC. Its protein is CASSSSAATYNEQFF.

The rearrangement links TRBV30 to TRBJ1-1; D not resolved. Trimming took 6 bases from V and 4 from J, leaving 15 bases between them. The CDR3 runs 13 residues. Germline CDR1 GTSNPN, CDR2 SVGIG (reference sequence). The CDR3 protein is CACRGGWVTEAFF. The CDR3 DNA is TGTGCCTGCCGAGGTGGTTGGGTCACTGAAGCTTTCTTT.

The J gene is TRBJ2-5, the V gene TRBV25-1; 9 bases are shared with TRBD1. V lost 2 bases and J lost 4; bases outside the gene matches: 5. Germline V lookup: CDR1 MGHDK, CDR2 SYGVNS. The CDR3 runs to 15 residues. DNA for the CDR3: TGTGCCAGCAGTGAACACCGGACAGGGGTAGAGACCCAGTACTTC. This gives the protein CASSEHRTGVETQYF.

The chain combines TRBV29-1 with TRBJ2-2; D may match TRBD1 or TRBD2 (5 bases each). Germline loops: CDR1 SQVTM, CDR2 ANQGSEA. The ends were cut back, 1 base at V and 1 base at J, with 19 bases in the middle. The CDR3 is made up of 18 amino acids. The CDR3 reads CSVEGQEGREGNTGELFF. As DNA, the CDR3 is TGCAGCGTTGAAGGTCAAGAGGGGAGAGAGGGGAACACCGGGGAGCTGTTTTTT.

The gene calls are TRBV27 and TRBJ1-2, with 7 bases lining up with TRBD1. The V segment lost 5 bases and the J segment 0 bases; nucleotides outside the gene matches: 6. The CDR3 extends over 15 amino acids. Germline V gene lookup returns CDR1 MNHEY and CDR2 SMNVEV (reference sequence). The CDR3 here is CASSLRQGSNYGYTF. CDR3 bases: TGTGCCAGCAGTCTTAGACAGGGATCTAACTATGGCTACACCTTC.

This clone has a handful of counts. V usage is TRBV25-1 and J usage is TRBJ1-5; the D gene is possibly TRBD1 (6 bases). The CDR3 spans 13 residues. Trimming removed 5 bases at V and 3 bases at J, with 8 bases between. The V gene's germline CDR1 is MGHDK and CDR2 SYGVNS. The CDR3 is CASSRGINQPQHF. Here the CDR3 DNA reads TGTGCCAGCAGTAGGGGGATCAATCAGCCCCAGCATTTT.

This clone was detected a few times. V usage is TRBV9 and J usage is TRBJ2-7; perhaps TRBD2 as D (6 bases). Germline CDR1 and CDR2: SGDLS and YYNGEE. This CDR3 has 16 residues. V was clipped by 4 bases and J by 4 bases, with 21 bases between them. The CDR3 loop reads CASSPLGPGAGYEQYF. The CDR3, as DNA: TGTGCCAGCAGCCCACTGGGGCCGGGAGCAGGGTACGAGCAGTACTTC.

Only a few counts were recorded for this clone. The chain is built from TRBV5-6 and TRBJ2-1, with D tentatively TRBD2 (6 bases). CDR1 is SGHDT and CDR2 is YYEEEE in the germline V gene. This CDR3 is built from 16 residues. Trimming pared 5 bases from V and 4 bases from J, leaving 19 bases between. The CDR3 region is CASREEWEAPYNEQFF. CDR3 in DNA: TGTGCCAGCAGAGAGGAGTGGGAGGCCCCTTACAATGAGCAGTTCTTC.

This clone turned up a few times. V and J are TRBV30 and TRBJ1-1; 9 positions agree with TRBD1. V lost 7 bases to trimming and J lost 4 bases; unmatched junction nucleotides: 4. Germline CDR1 and CDR2: GTSNPN and SVGIG (reference sequence). This CDR3 region has 12 residues. For the CDR3, the DNA is TGTGCCTTGGACAGGGGAGGCACTGAAGCTTTCTTT. Amino acids: CALDRGGTEAFF.

The chain combines TRBV9 with TRBJ2-3; 8 nucleotides agree with TRBD2. This CDR3 has 16 amino acids. The V gene's germline CDR1 is SGDLS and CDR2 YYNGEE. V shed 5 bases, J shed 2 bases, and the junction held 10 bases outside the gene matches. CDR3 in amino acids: CASRRTGGSHTDTQYF. The CDR3 DNA reads TGTGCCAGCAGAAGGACGGGAGGGAGCCACACAGATACGCAGTATTTT. The full variable domain, rest sourced from reference TRBV9 and TRBJ2-3, is DSGVTQTPKHLITATGQRVTLRCSPRSGDLSVYWYQQSLDQGLQFLIQYYNGEERAKGNILERFSAQQFPDLHSELNLSSLELGDSALYFCASRRTGGSHTDTQYFGPGTRLTVL.